This T cell receptor (beta chain) is from a study of cytomegalovirus exposure and HLA in healthy donors. Overall study: Across 350 to 500 genotyped donors, around 80% landed in the Caucasian-associated ancestry cluster.

The PCR made use of 60 Vbeta and 13 Jbeta primers. Assay used: immunoSEQ multiplex PCR; TCRdb lists only in-frame clones, some missing. This sample's clone table lists about 130,000 clones. Germline assignment: CDR1 SGHTA and CDR2 FQGTGA. CDR3 length: 14 amino acids. The J segment lost 4 bases and the V segment lost 1 base, leaving 3 bases of the junction unmatched. Sequences were obtained from PBMCs. The chain uses TRBV7-3 and TRBJ1-2; 7 positions match TRBD1. The TCR sequence derives from a man aged 18 to 35 in good health and CMV-seronegative. CDR3 sequence reads: CASSLRGDSYGYTF. The CDR3 DNA reads TGTGCCAGCAGCTTAAGAGGGGACAGCTATGGCTACACCTTC.